Sequencing of this TCR beta chain was carried out in a study of memory CD4+ T cells and cytomegalovirus serostatus. Study overall: Donors were healthy Belgian adults, 8 to 10 CMV seropositive and fewer than 30 seronegative.

This clone was counted once. Its antigen is as yet unknown. Single viable CD3+CD4+CD8-CD45RO+ cells were sorted as the memory CD4+ T cells. Serostatus was set by detecting CMV pp150, pp28, p38, p52 IgG. Study observations and caveats: About 40% of the 164 known CMV-associated TCRbeta sequences appeared in CD4+ memory.

This CDR3 region has 16 residues. Deletions cut 6 bases from V and 5 bases from J, with 19 bases between. Germline CDR1 MGHRA, CDR2 YSYEKL. The authors' processing: Out-of-frame sequences were removed, leaving some 2 million distinct TCRbeta sequences. The protocol was immunoSEQ multiplex PCR, while the TCRdb copy is restricted to in-frame clones and leaves out a portion. From that table come the V and J calls and clone size; the DNA was used to work out D and trimming. Of about 39,000 clones listed, around 78% are singletons. The source is an adult in good health and CMV-seronegative. The V gene is TRBV4-1, the J gene TRBJ1-4; no reliable D call. Input material: memory CD4+ T cells from blood. The CDR3 bases are TGCGCCAGCAGATTTGATGGTAGGGCCCTAAATGAAAAACTGTTTTTT. It encodes CASRFDGRALNEKLFF.